These 15 T cell receptor beta chains came from one sample sequenced in a study of T cells in localized non-small cell lung cancer. Only in-frame clones appear in the TCRdb table, and some are missing; sequencing was by immunoSEQ multiplex PCR. The repertoire holds 20,000 to 25,000 clones, with about 86% as singletons. The sample in question was peripheral blood, obtained before any cancer treatment. The receptors here all came from a male donor at least 60 years old with stage II squamous cell lung carcinoma.

The gene calls are TRBV9 and TRBJ2-7, with D perhaps matching TRBD1 (6 bases). Trimming took 0 bases from V and 0 from J, leaving 7 bases between them. CDR3 length equals 14 residues. Germline V gene data show CDR1 as SGDLS and CDR2 as YYNGEE. This CDR3 is CASSVEGHSYEQYF. In nucleotides, the CDR3 is TGTGCCAGCAGCGTAGAGGGACACTCCTACGAGCAGTACTTC.

The rearrangement uses TRBV5-4 and TRBJ1-1; perhaps TRBD1 as D (5 bases). Trimming left V 4 bases short and J 4 bases short, with 17 bases between. Germline V gives CDR1 SGHNT, CDR2 YYREEE (reference sequence). CDR3 size: 15 residues. In nucleotides, the CDR3 is TGTGCCAGCAGCCCTCCTCAGGGCAGGACCACTGAAGCTTTCTTT. Encoded protein: CASSPPQGRTTEAFF.

CDR3 nucleotide sequence: TGTGCCACCAGCAGGGGGGACAGGGGGTGGTCTGATGAAAAACTGTTTTTT. This codes for CATSRGDRGWSDEKLFF. This chain links TRBV15 with TRBJ1-4; 11 nucleotides agree with TRBD1. Trimming removed 3 bases from V and 6 bases from J; junction bases left unmatched: 9. CDR1 LNHNV and CDR2 YYDKDF come from the germline V gene (reference sequence). The CDR3 has 17 residues.

About this clone itself: At one of its ends the junction is not consistent with the germline gene, which may arise from a read error. This rearrangement joins TRBV5-1 to TRBJ1-6; the D is unclear. Germline V lookup: CDR1 SGHRS, CDR2 YFSETQ. The CDR3 has 17 amino acids. The CDR3 protein is CASSLGVGRTANSPLHF. Here the CDR3 DNA reads TGCGCCAGCAGCTTGGGGGTAGGGAGGACGGCTAATTCGCCCCTCCACTTT.

This chain links TRBV7-3 with TRBJ2-7, with D maybe TRBD2 (6 bases). The germline gives CDR1 SGHTA, CDR2 FQGTGA. This CDR3 has 15 residues. V was pared by 5 bases and J by 6 bases, with 20 bases between. CDR3 protein: CASSESPGEGCEQYF. As DNA, the CDR3 is TGTGCCAGCAGCGAGAGTCCGGGAGAGGGCTGCGAGCAGTACTTC.

This clone was seen a few times. The V call is TRBV18, the J call TRBJ2-4; either TRBD1 or TRBD2 may supply D (6 bases each). The germline gives CDR1 KGHSH, CDR2 LQKENI. The germline V and J ends were trimmed by 5 bases and 2 bases, with 16 bases remaining between them. CDR3 length: 16 residues. Here the CDR3 reads CASSSQQGLPKNIQYF. CDR3 nucleotide sequence: TGTGCCAGCTCAAGTCAACAGGGACTCCCCAAAAACATTCAGTACTTC.

The chain links TRBV19 to TRBJ2-2; TRBD2 is a possible D gene (6 bases). CDR3 length equals 11 residues. Germline lookup yields CDR1 LNHDA and CDR2 SQIVND (reference sequence). V dropped 9 bases and J dropped 5 bases, with 7 bases sitting between them. The CDR3 coding sequence is TGTGCCAGCGGGGGAACCGGGGAGCTGTTTTTT. Encoded protein: CASGGTGELFF. Full variable domain (missing parts from reference TRBV19 and TRBJ2-2): DGGITQSPKYLFRKEGQNVTLSCEQNLNHDAMYWYRQDPGQGLRLIYYSQIVNDFQKGDIAEGYSVSREKKESFPLTVTSAQKNPTAFYLCASGGTGELFFGEGSRLTVL.

The chain joins TRBV9 to TRBJ2-1; 7 nucleotides align to TRBD1. J gave up 4 bases and V 5 bases, and 9 bases lay outside the gene matches. CDR3 size: 15 residues. The V gene's germline CDR1 is SGDLS and CDR2 YYNGEE. The CDR3 protein is CASSSDRQIYNEQFF. CDR3 DNA sequence: TGTGCCAGCAGTTCGGACAGGCAGATATACAATGAGCAGTTCTTC. Full variable domain (outside the CDR3, taken from reference TRBV9 and TRBJ2-1): DSGVTQTPKHLITATGQRVTLRCSPRSGDLSVYWYQQSLDQGLQFLIQYYNGEERAKGNILERFSAQQFPDLHSELNLSSLELGDSALYFCASSSDRQIYNEQFFGPGTRLTVL.

The chain is built from TRBV5-4 and TRBJ1-4; D uncertain. From germline, CDR1 is SGHNT and CDR2 YYREEE (reference sequence). V was clipped by 3 bases and J by 5 bases, with 11 bases between them. This CDR3 comprises 14 residues. CDR3 in DNA: TGTGCCAGCAGCTCCCACGGGAAAAATGAAAAACTGTTTTTT. Protein product: CASSSHGKNEKLFF.

This clone showed up just once. The V and J genes are TRBV9 and TRBJ2-1; TRBD2 matches at 8 bases. The junction had 8 bases not matched to a gene; V was cut back by 0 bases and J by 9 bases. Germline lookup yields CDR1 SGDLS and CDR2 YYNGEE. The CDR3 runs 15 residues. The CDR3 sequence: CASSVGGLVEGEQFF. In DNA, the CDR3 is TGTGCCAGCAGCGTAGGGGGACTAGTAGAAGGTGAGCAGTTCTTC.

This clone was counted only a few times. The rearrangement joins TRBV21-1 to TRBJ1-1; the table names TRBD1, a call not compared with the DNA. TRBV21-1 is a listed pseudogene. The CDR3 spans 15 residues. The CDR3, as DNA: TGTGCCAGCAGCAAAGCGGGTGGGCCGGACACTGAAGCTTTCTTT. This codes for CASSKAGGPDTEAFF.

The chain employs TRBV9 and TRBJ1-5; D is possibly TRBD1 (5 bases). Germline CDR1 SGDLS, CDR2 YYNGEE. The germline V and J ends were trimmed by 0 bases and 4 bases, with 8 bases remaining between them. CDR3 length equals 14 residues. The CDR3 sequence is CASSVGGTNQPQHF. In DNA, the CDR3 is TGTGCCAGCAGCGTAGGAGGGACTAATCAGCCCCAGCATTTT.

In DNA, the CDR3 is TGTGCCAGCTCCCAGACAGGGGCGGACACTGAAGCTTTCTTT. Translating it yields CASSQTGADTEAFF. The chain carries TRBV18 and TRBJ1-1; 8 nucleotides agree with TRBD1. CDR3 length equals 14 residues. Germline loops: CDR1 KGHSH, CDR2 LQKENI. V was pared by 6 bases and J by 3 bases, with 6 bases of the junction left unmatched.

This chain uses TRBV18 with TRBJ1-1; D might be TRBD1 (6 bases). The length of the CDR3 is 15 residues. CDR1 and CDR2 (germline): KGHSH, LQKENI. Trimming stripped 5 bases from V and 1 base from J, with 14 bases between. This CDR3 reads CASSLDSLPNTEAFF. DNA for the CDR3: TGTGCCAGCTCATTGGACAGTTTGCCGAACACTGAAGCTTTCTTT.

The chain carries TRBV28 and TRBJ1-2; 7 bases are a match to TRBD1. The CDR3 is 16 amino acids. The V gene's germline CDR1 is MDHEN and CDR2 SYDVKM. Germline trimming cut 5 bases from V and 4 bases from J; bases unmatched to any gene: 13. CDR3 protein: CASSPFTGVTVYGYTF. As DNA, the CDR3 is TGTGCCAGCAGTCCGTTTACAGGGGTCACCGTCTATGGCTACACCTTC.